The T cell receptor (beta chain) described here comes from a study of T cell responses to AZD1222 COVID-19 vaccine. V lost 6 bases to trimming and J lost 5 bases; unmatched junction nucleotides: 9. CDR1 and CDR2 from the germline V gene are KGHSH and LQKENI. This CDR3 is 15 amino acids long. The data were produced by immunoSEQ multiplex PCR, yet TCRdb's version contains in-frame clones alone and is incomplete. The data hold 90,000 to 95,000 clones, with roughly 84% observed a single time. Sequencing was performed on peripheral blood, taken on day 0 of AZD1222 vaccination. This sequence joins TRBV18 and TRBJ1-5, with 8 bases lining up with TRBD1. This clonotype was sampled from an adult in good health. The chain's CDR3 is CASSPMPGGYQPQHF. CDR3 in DNA: TGTGCCAGCTCTCCGATGCCAGGGGGCTATCAGCCCCAGCATTTT.